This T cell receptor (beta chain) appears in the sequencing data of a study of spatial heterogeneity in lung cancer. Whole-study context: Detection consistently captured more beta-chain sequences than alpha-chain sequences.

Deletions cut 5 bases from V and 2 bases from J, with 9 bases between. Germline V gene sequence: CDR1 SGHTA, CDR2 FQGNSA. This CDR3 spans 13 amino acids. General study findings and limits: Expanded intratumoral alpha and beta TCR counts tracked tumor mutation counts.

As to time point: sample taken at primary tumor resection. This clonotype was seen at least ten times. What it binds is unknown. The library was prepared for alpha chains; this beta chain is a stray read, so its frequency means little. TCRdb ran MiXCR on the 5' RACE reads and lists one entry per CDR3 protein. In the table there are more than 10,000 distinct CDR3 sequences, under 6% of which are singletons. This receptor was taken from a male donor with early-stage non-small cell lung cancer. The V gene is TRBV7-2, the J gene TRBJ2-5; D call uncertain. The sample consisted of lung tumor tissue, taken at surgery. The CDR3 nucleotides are TGTGCCAGCAGCCAAAATTTTCAAGAGACCCAGTACTTC. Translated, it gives CASSQNFQETQYF. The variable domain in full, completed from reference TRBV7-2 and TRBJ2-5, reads GAGVSQSPSNKVTEKGKDVELRCDPISGHTALYWYRQSLGQGLEFLIYFQGNSAPDKSGLPSDRFSAERTGGSVSTLTIQRTQQEDSAVYLCASSQNFQETQYFGPGTRLLVL.